This TCR beta chain stems from a study of cytomegalovirus exposure and HLA in healthy donors. Study observations and caveats: Accurate predictions that matched the HLA-A and HLA-B alleles of most subjects were reportedly made from TCR beta sequences. Links to common viral pathogens appeared, in a later analysis, for several of the most significant clusters.

The CDR3 extends over 17 amino acids. Trimming shortened V by 0 bases and J by 3 bases, and 15 bases separated the two germline ends. Germline V CDR1 and CDR2: SEHNR, FQNEAQ (reference sequence). On this clone: What it binds is not known.

In the PCR, 60 Vbeta and 13 Jbeta primers were used. Profiling relied on immunoSEQ multiplex PCR, and the TCRdb table lists in-frame clones only, not all of them. The repertoire has about 190,000 clones, roughly four fifths of them found once; the top ten carry roughly a tenth. Sequencing used PBMCs. The chain couples TRBV7-9 to TRBJ1-5, with TRBD1 as a possible D gene (5 bases). The clonotype comes from a woman between 45 and 65 years old in good health and CMV-seropositive. The CDR3 nucleotides read TGTGCCAGCAGCTTAGCGAGCCGGGGGGGGTTCAATCAGCCCCAGCATTTT. Translation: CASSLASRGGFNQPQHF.